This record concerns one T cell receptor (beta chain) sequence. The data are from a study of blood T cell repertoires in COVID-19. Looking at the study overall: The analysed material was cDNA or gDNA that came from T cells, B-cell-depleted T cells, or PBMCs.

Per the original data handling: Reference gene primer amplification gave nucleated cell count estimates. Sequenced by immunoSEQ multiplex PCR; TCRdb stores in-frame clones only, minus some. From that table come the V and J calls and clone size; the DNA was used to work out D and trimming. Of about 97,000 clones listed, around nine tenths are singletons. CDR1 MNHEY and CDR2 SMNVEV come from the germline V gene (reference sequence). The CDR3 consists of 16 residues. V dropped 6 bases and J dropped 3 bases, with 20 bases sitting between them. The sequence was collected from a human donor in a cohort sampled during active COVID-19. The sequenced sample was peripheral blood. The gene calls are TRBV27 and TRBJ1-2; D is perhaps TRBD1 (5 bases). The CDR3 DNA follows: TGTGCCAGCAGCTCCCGGGCCAGGGAAACTCACTATGGCTACACCTTC. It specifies CASSSRARETHYGYTF.